This entry lists 9 T cell receptor beta chains sequenced from one sample in a study of T cells in Graves' hyperthyroidism and ophthalmopathy. TCR beta CDR3 regions were amplified from RNA. First-round RT-PCR targeting the TCR CDR3 was performed with the HTBI primer set. MiXCR, run by TCRdb on the multiplex PCR reads, gives a single entry per CDR3 protein. The table lists around 340,000 distinct CDR3 sequences, 15% to 20% of them singletons. The sequenced material came from blood. The receptors were sampled from a woman aged 45-60 years with Graves' hyperthyroidism.

This chain connects TRBV6-2 or TRBV6-3 to TRBJ2-2; 9 bases map to TRBD2. CDR1 is MNHEY and CDR2 is SVGEGT in the germline V gene. Trimming removed 2 bases from V and 7 bases from J; junction bases left unmatched: 2. This CDR3 comprises 14 residues. The CDR3 here is CASSYASGVGELFF. As DNA, the CDR3 is TGTGCCAGCAGTTACGCTAGCGGGGTCGGGGAGCTGTTTTTT.

As to this clonotype: A much larger clone differs by one base, so this may be a read error. V usage is TRBV6-4 and J usage is TRBJ1-1; D might be TRBD1 (5 bases). The germline V gene encodes CDR1 MRHNA and CDR2 SNTAGT. This CDR3 comprises 16 residues. CDR3 sequence (DNA): TGTGCCAGCAGTTACTCCATAGAAGGGGACGACACTGAAGCTTTCTTT. This encodes CASSYSIEGDDTEAFF.

V usage is TRBV19 and J usage is TRBJ1-2; tentatively, D is TRBD1 (6 bases). The CDR3 extends over 13 amino acids. V was cut by 3 bases and J by 7 bases, with 12 bases left in between. Germline loops: CDR1 LNHDA, CDR2 SQIVND (reference sequence). CDR3 region: CASSINREVGYTF. CDR3 in DNA: TGTGCCAGTAGTATCAACAGGGAGGTTGGCTACACCTTC.

This clonotype was counted once. A clone one base away is much larger, so this may be a read error. The J gene is TRBJ2-6, the V gene TRBV7-9; D uncertain. Per germline, CDR1 SEHNR and CDR2 FQNEAQ (reference sequence). This CDR3 comprises 15 residues. CDR3 nucleotide sequence: TGTGCCAGCAGCCGGACGGGCTCTAGGGCCAACGTCCTGACTTTC. It specifies CASSRTGSRANVLTF.

The table lists this clonotype with a few counts. The genes are TRBV10-3 and TRBJ2-5; 13 nucleotides match TRBD2. The germline CDR1 and CDR2 sequences are ENHRY and SYGVKD. J gave up 5 bases and V 3 bases, and 6 bases lay outside the gene matches. The CDR3 consists of 16 residues. The chain's CDR3 is CAISETSGRAWETQYF. The DNA of the CDR3 is TGTGCCATCAGTGAAACTAGCGGGAGGGCCTGGGAGACCCAGTACTTC.

In this sample, this clonotype turned up many times. V usage is TRBV27 and J usage is TRBJ2-7, with D possibly TRBD1 on 5 matching bases. V shed 0 bases and J shed 2 bases, with 11 bases lying between them. The CDR3 spans 15 residues. Germline assignment: CDR1 MNHEY and CDR2 SMNVEV (reference sequence). The CDR3 coding sequence is TGTGCCAGCAGTTTATCAATGGACATAGCCTACGAGCAGTACTTC. This gives the protein CASSLSMDIAYEQYF.

V is TRBV4-1 and J is TRBJ1-1; D unclear. V was shortened by 1 base and J by 3 bases, with 9 bases between the two germline ends. The CDR3 has 14 residues. Per germline, CDR1 MGHRA and CDR2 YSYEKL. CDR3 bases: TGCGCCAGCAGCCAAGGCAGGATGGACACTGAAGCTTTCTTT. Its protein product is CASSQGRMDTEAFF.

The chain carries TRBV20-1 and TRBJ2-1, with 9 positions matching TRBD1. Germline V gene data show CDR1 as DFQATT and CDR2 as SNEGSKA (reference sequence). V was pared by 6 bases and J by 8 bases, with 17 bases of the junction left unmatched. CDR3 length: 16 amino acids. As DNA, the CDR3 is TGCAGTGCGGACGATATAAGAAGTACAGGGGGCGATGAGCAGTTCTTC. This codes for CSADDIRSTGGDEQFF.

This clonotype was detected only a few times. This sequence joins TRBV6-5 and TRBJ2-7, with 8 nucleotides matching TRBD1. Per germline, CDR1 MNHEY and CDR2 SVGAGI. With V trimmed by 0 bases and J by 5 bases, 3 bases remained unmatched. The CDR3 is made up of 14 amino acids. The CDR3 reads CASSYSQGADEQYF. The CDR3 nucleotides are TGTGCCAGCAGTTACTCTCAGGGGGCTGACGAGCAGTACTTC.